This T cell receptor (beta chain) was obtained from a study of T cell responses to AZD1222 COVID-19 vaccine. Regarding the study as a whole: Spike-specific TCRs gained breadth and depth after people received two AZD1222 doses. Mapped onto spike, vaccine-associated CD4 TCRs spanned it and were dominant at 160-218 and 743-854.

The method was immunoSEQ multiplex PCR; TCRdb's version includes in-frame clones alone and lacks a portion of them. The table records about 180,000 clones, approximately 94% of them present only once. With regard to this clone: Its antigen is not identified.

Trimming stripped 2 bases from V and 2 bases from J, with 8 bases between. The germline V gene encodes CDR1 MNHNS and CDR2 SASEGT. The CDR3 has 14 residues. The TCR originated in an adult who received the AZD1222 COVID-19 vaccine. The input for sequencing was peripheral blood, taken 28 days after the second AZD1222 dose. The rearrangement joins TRBV6-1 to TRBJ2-3; D is ambiguous. The CDR3 is CASSEYSLTDTQYF. The DNA of the CDR3 is TGTGCCAGCAGTGAATATAGCCTCACAGATACGCAGTATTTT.